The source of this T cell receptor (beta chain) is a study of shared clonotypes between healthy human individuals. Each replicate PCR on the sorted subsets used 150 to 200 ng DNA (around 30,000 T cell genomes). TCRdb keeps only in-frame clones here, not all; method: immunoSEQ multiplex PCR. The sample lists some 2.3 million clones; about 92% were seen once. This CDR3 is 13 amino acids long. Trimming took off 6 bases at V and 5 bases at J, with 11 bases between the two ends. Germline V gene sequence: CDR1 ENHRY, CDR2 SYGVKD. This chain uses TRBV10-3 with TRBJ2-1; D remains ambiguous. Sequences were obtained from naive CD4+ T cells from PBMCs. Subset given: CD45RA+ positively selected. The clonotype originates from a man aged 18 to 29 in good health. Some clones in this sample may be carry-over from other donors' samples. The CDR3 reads CAISPNSHNEQFF. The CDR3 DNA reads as TGTGCCATCAGCCCGAACAGTCACAATGAGCAGTTCTTC.